This T cell receptor beta chain is drawn from a study of T-cell reconstitution after alpha-beta-depleted transplantation in children. It was with unique molecular identifiers that the TCRbeta library was prepared. Via MiXCR, TCRdb re-called the PCR reads, giving one row per CDR3 protein. The table has 600,000 to 700,000 distinct CDR3 sequences, 13% seen once. This clonotype was seen many times. Its antigen is not identified. There are 17 residues in the CDR3. The V end was cut by 3 bases, the J end by 4 bases, with 18 bases between. Findings and caveats of the study: Newly produced T cells mostly provided counts and TCRbeta diversity after one year, as hyperexpanded clones declined. Expanded graft clones numbering several hundred reportedly gave rise to alpha-beta T cells about two months after transplant. Recipient T cells and thymic progenitors that survived gave rise to the high TCRbeta diversity observed at day 60 in some patients.

V usage is TRBV12-3 or TRBV12-4 and J usage is TRBJ2-2, with a tentative D call TRBD1 (6 bases). Here the sequenced sample was PBMCs, taken before TCRalphabeta/CD19-depleted stem cell transplant. This TCR derives from a girl aged 2 to 9 with congenital amegakaryocytic thrombocytopenia, due to receive a stem cell transplant. CDR3 sequence (DNA): TGTGCCAGCAGTTTCCCCACAGGGTCCCAAGGCACCGGGGAGCTGTTTTTT. As protein: CASSFPTGSQGTGELFF.